This T cell receptor beta chain was recovered during a study of blood T cell repertoires in COVID-19. Overall study: COVID-19 samples collected from the United States, Italy and Spain covered acute and convalescent phases. Sample material is recorded as cDNA or gDNA derived from T cells, B-cell-depleted T cells, or PBMCs.

The CDR3 runs 14 residues. Germline CDR1 is SGHRS and CDR2 is YFSETQ. V lost 3 bases to trimming and J lost 2 bases; unmatched junction nucleotides: 5. Original analysis: Using reference gene primer amplification, nucleated cell counts were estimated. Clones were sequenced by immunoSEQ multiplex PCR, and TCRdb holds only the in-frame ones, with some missing. Clone size and V and J calls were adopted from that table, with D and trimming inferred from the DNA. The table records a few hundred thousand clones, about nine tenths of them present only once. The source is a man in his sixties who had recovered from COVID-19. This chain connects TRBV5-1 to TRBJ2-7, with 7 positions matching TRBD2. The sample taken for sequencing was peripheral blood. This CDR3 reads CASSWGGDPYEQYF. Here the CDR3 DNA reads TGCGCCAGCAGCTGGGGGGGGGACCCCTACGAGCAGTACTTC.